A selection of T cell receptor beta chains follows, all from one sample in a study of tumor-infiltrating lymphocytes in primary liver carcinoma. MiXCR was run by TCRdb on the multiplex PCR reads, yielding one entry per CDR3 protein. The sample lists roughly 20,000 distinct CDR3 sequences; roughly 72% were seen once. Sequencing was carried out using liver tumor tissue from sampling region 1. The receptors stem from a middle-aged man with primary liver carcinoma and hepatitis B virus infection. CDR3s include the opening cysteine and the closing phenylalanine or tryptophan. A D gene is named only where the DNA matches it firmly. Clone size is stated in some rows and not others, as once, few, many or a class when expanded.

TRBV12-3/TRBV12-4	.	.	TRBJ2-2	TGTGCCAGCAGCCACCACATAGGGGCCGGGGATCTGTTTTTT	CASSHHIGAGDLFF
TRBV28	.	TRBD2	TRBJ2-5	TGTGCCGGCAGTTTTCTTGTCGGTAGCGGGATGATTGAGACCCAGTACTTC	CAGSFLVGSGMIETQYF
TRBV6-1	.	.	TRBJ1-2	TGTGCTACAAGACAGGTGGCGGGCTGGGACTATGGCTACACCTTC	CATRQVAGWDYGYTF
TRBV5-1	.	.	TRBJ2-2	TGCGCCAGCAGCTTGGTCAGGGGCTATTCCGGGGAGCTGTTTTTT	CASSLVRGYSGELFF
TRBV6-2/TRBV6-3	.	.	TRBJ2-7	TGTGTCAGCAGCTTTTTTGGTCAGCCCCGCGAGCAGTACTTC	CVSSFFGQPREQYF
TRBV5-6	medium-sized	.	TRBJ2-4	TGTGCCAGCAGCTTGGGTACAGCCAAAAACATTCAGTACTTC	CASSLGTAKNIQYF
TRBV4-1	.	.	TRBJ1-6	TGCGCCAGCAGTCACCACATACATGGGGCGGATTCACCCCTCCACTTT	CASSHHIHGADSPLHF
TRBV7-9	many	.	TRBJ1-5	TGTGCCAGCAGCTTCGGGCCTAATCAGCCCCAGCATTTT	CASSFGPNQPQHF
TRBV6-2/TRBV6-3	.	.	TRBJ2-1	TGTGCCAGCAGTTATGGGCCTTTTAGCAGGGAGCAGTTATTC	CASSYGPFSREQLF
TRBV6-2/TRBV6-3	few	.	TRBJ2-3	TGTGCCAGCAGTTACCCGGGGACCACAGATACGCAGTATTTT	CASSYPGTTDTQYF
TRBV28	.	TRBD1	TRBJ1-1	TGTGCCAGCAGTTTGTGGCATTCCGGGACAGGGGTAACTGAAGCTTTCTTT	CASSLWHSGTGVTEAFF
TRBV6-6	.	.	TRBJ2-1	TGTGCCAGCAGTCATGTGTCCTATACCTTAGGTGAGCAGTTCTTC	CASSHVSYTLGEQFF
TRBV10-3	.	TRBD2	TRBJ2-7	TGTGCTATCACCAAACGATCGGTACTAGCGGGAGGATTCTCCTACGAGCAGTACTTC	CAITKRSVLAGGFSYEQYF
TRBV15	many	.	TRBJ2-7	TGTGCCACCAGCAGAGAGGACAATTACCTCTACGAGCAGTACTTC	CATSREDNYLYEQYF
TRBV7-2	.	.	TRBJ1-3	TGTGCCAGAAGCCTCGTATGGGGTGGTGGAAACACCATATATTTT	CARSLVWGGGNTIYF
TRBV11-1	.	TRBD2	TRBJ2-1	TGTGCCAGCAGCTTAAGTCAAGGCGGGAGGGCCGGCTACAATGAGAAGTTCTTC	CASSLSQGGRAGYNEKFF
TRBV10-3	medium-sized	TRBD1	TRBJ2-1	TGTGCCATCAGTGGGAGCGGACAGGGGACCCATGAGCAGTTCTTC	CAISGSGQGTHEQFF
TRBV11-2	.	.	TRBJ1-1	TGTGCCAGCAGCCCACCCGGGGGGTTGGTGATCACTAAAGCTTTCTTT	CASSPPGGLVITKAFF
TRBV13	.	TRBD2	TRBJ2-1	TGTGCCAGCAACTCTCGCCTAGCGGGAGCCCATGACTGCAATGAGCAGTTCTTC	CASNSRLAGAHDCNEQFF
TRBV10-3	medium-sized	.	TRBJ2-7	TGTGCCATCAGTGAGATCAGGTTAAGGACTTACGAGCAGTACTTC	CAISEIRLRTYEQYF
TRBV12-3/TRBV12-4	.	.	TRBJ2-2	TGTGCCAGCAGCCGCGGGACCCTCGAAGTCGGGGAGCTGTTTTTC	CASSRGTLEVGELFF
TRBV7-9	.	TRBD2	TRBJ2-6	TGTGCCAGCAGCTTGAGGCTGTTGGCTAGCGGGAGTTCTGGGGTCAACGTCCTGACTTTC	CASSLRLLASGSSGVNVLTF
TRBV11-1	.	TRBD2	TRBJ2-3	TGTGCCAGCAGCTTAAGGCAACATGCGGGAGAGTCTCACTTT	CASSLRQHAGESHF
TRBV12-3/TRBV12-4	many	.	TRBJ1-5	TGTGCCAGCAGTGGGCAGGGTGGCAATCAGCCCCAGCATTTT	CASSGQGGNQPQHF
TRBV7-9	.	.	TRBJ1-2	TGTGCCAGCAGCCCCAAGGGCAGGCTGTCCAAGTATGGCTATACCTTC	CASSPKGRLSKYGYTF
TRBV4-2	.	.	TRBJ1-2	TGTGCCAGCAGCCAAGATCAAGTCGAGAGTATCAATGGCTACACCTTC	CASSQDQVESINGYTF
TRBV11-2	.	.	TRBJ2-1	TGTGCTAGCAGCTTAGAGCTCCTAGCGATAATGAATGAGCAGTTCTTC	CASSLELLAIMNEQFF
TRBV4-1	.	.	TRBJ2-6	TGCGTCAGCAGCCTGGTACCGGGACACCCGCTTAGGGTCGGGGCCAACGTCCTGACTTTC	CVSSLVPGHPLRVGANVLTF
TRBV6-1	.	.	TRBJ2-2	TGTGCCAGCAGAGGCAGACTAGTTAGAACCGGGGAACTGTTTTTT	CASRGRLVRTGELFF
TRBV20-1	once	TRBD2	TRBJ2-7	TGCAGTGCTTTTACGGTCGGCCTAGCGGTAGGCGTGGGCGAGCAGTACTTC	CSAFTVGLAVGVGEQYF
TRBV5-1	once	TRBD2	TRBJ2-1	TGCGCCAGCAGCTTGGACGGTAGCGGGTGTACCTCCTACAATGAGCAGTTCTTC	CASSLDGSGCTSYNEQFF
TRBV29-1	.	.	TRBJ2-3	TGTAGCGTTGGGCCGGGTGGCGATACGCAGTATTTT	CSVGPGGDTQYF
TRBV11-2	.	TRBD1	TRBJ2-3	TGTGCCGGCAGATTAATCGCTGGAACAGGGGGCAGAACAGATACGCAGTATTTT	CAGRLIAGTGGRTDTQYF
TRBV7-9	many	TRBD2	TRBJ2-7	TGTGCCAGCAGCTCGGGAGGCCTCTCCTACGAGCAGTACTTC	CASSSGGLSYEQYF
TRBV7-9	many	TRBD1	TRBJ2-7	TGTGCCAGCAGCTCCCGAGGCCTCAGGACAGGCCTCTACGAGCAGTACTTC	CASSSRGLRTGLYEQYF
TRBV5-5	.	TRBD2	TRBJ2-1	TGTGCCAGCAGCTATCAGACTAGCGGTACATACAATGAGCAGTTATTC	CASSYQTSGTYNEQLF
TRBV11-2	.	.	TRBJ2-1	TGTGCCAGAAGCTTAGAGCTCCTAGTAGGAATGAGTGAGCAGTTCTTC	CARSLELLVGMSEQFF
TRBV5-1	many	TRBD1	TRBJ2-1	TGCGCCAGCAGGGTACAGGGGGCGGACAATGAGCAGTTCTTC	CASRVQGADNEQFF
TRBV7-8	once	.	TRBJ1-3	TGTGCCAGCAGAAGCGACGCGTACTCTGAAAACACCATATATTTT	CASRSDAYSENTIYF
TRBV6-6	.	.	TRBJ2-1	TGTGCCAGCAGTCATGGGACCTATATCCTAGATGAGCAGTTCTTT	CASSHGTYILDEQFF
TRBV4-1	.	TRBD1	TRBJ2-2	TGCGCCAGCAACGATCTGGACAGGGGGTTAACCGGGGAGTGGCTTTTT	CASNDLDRGLTGEWLF
TRBV11-2	many	.	TRBJ2-5	TGTGCCAGCAGTTTGGCGTCAGGGGACGGCCAAGAGACCCAGTACTTC	CASSLASGDGQETQYF
TRBV11-3	large	.	TRBJ1-3	TGTGCCAGCAGCTCAGAGGTCAGAGCCGGAAACACCATATATTTT	CASSSEVRAGNTIYF
TRBV6-5	.	.	TRBJ2-7	TGTGCCAGCAGGGCATTGACTACCGGGAGACCAACCTACGAGCAGTGCTTC	CASRALTTGRPTYEQCF
TRBV11-2	.	.	TRBJ2-1	TGTGCCAGCAGCTTAGAGCTCCTAGCGCTAATGAATGAGAAGTTCTTC	CASSLELLALMNEKFF